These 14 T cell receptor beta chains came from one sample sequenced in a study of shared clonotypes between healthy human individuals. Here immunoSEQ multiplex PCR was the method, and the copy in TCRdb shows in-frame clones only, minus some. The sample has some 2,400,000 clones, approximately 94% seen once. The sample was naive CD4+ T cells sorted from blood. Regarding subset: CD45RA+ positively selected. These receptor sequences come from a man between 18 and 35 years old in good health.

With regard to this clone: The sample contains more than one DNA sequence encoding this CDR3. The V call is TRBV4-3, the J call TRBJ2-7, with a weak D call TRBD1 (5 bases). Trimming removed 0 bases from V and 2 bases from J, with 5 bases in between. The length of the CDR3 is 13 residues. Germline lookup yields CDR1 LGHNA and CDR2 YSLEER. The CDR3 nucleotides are TGCGCCAGCAGCCAAGACAGGGCCTACGAGCAGTACTTC. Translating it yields CASSQDRAYEQYF.

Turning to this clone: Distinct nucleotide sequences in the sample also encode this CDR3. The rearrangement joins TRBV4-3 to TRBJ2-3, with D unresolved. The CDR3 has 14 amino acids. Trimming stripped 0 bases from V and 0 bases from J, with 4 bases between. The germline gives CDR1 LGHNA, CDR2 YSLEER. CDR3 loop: CASSQESSTDTQYF. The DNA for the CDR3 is TGCGCCAGCAGCCAAGAGTCTAGCACAGATACGCAGTATTTT.

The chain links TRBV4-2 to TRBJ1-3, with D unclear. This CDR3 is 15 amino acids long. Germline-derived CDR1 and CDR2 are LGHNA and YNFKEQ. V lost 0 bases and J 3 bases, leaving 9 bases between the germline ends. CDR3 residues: CASSQDFPVGNTIYF. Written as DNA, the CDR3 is TGTGCCAGCAGCCAAGATTTTCCGGTTGGAAACACCATATATTTT.

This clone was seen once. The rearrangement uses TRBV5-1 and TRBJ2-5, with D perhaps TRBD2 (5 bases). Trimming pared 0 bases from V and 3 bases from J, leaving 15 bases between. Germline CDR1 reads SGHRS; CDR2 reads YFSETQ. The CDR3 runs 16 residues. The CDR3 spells CASSLAVVGGKETQYF. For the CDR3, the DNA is TGCGCCAGCAGCTTGGCCGTTGTAGGAGGAAAAGAGACCCAGTACTTC.

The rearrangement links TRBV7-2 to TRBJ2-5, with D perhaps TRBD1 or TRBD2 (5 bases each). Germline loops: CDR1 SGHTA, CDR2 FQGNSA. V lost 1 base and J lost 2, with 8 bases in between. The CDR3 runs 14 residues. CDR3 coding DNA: TGTGCCAGCAGCTTAGGGGGGTTACAAGAGACCCAGTACTTC. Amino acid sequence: CASSLGGLQETQYF.

CDR3 in amino acids: CASSLTGQYSNQPQHF. CDR3 in DNA: TGTGCCAGCAGTTTGACGGGACAGTATAGCAATCAGCCCCAGCATTTT. This chain joins TRBV28 and TRBJ1-5, with 7 nucleotides matching TRBD1. The CDR3 has 16 residues. Germline V gene lookup returns CDR1 MDHEN and CDR2 SYDVKM. V shed 3 bases and J 0 bases; nucleotides not matched to a gene: 5.

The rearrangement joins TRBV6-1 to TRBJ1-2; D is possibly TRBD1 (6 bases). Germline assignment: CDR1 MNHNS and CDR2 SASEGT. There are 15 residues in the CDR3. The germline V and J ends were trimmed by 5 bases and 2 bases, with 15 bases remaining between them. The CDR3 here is CASSSTGATNYGYTF. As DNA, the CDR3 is TGTGCCAGCAGTTCCACGGGGGCTACGAACTATGGCTACACCTTC.

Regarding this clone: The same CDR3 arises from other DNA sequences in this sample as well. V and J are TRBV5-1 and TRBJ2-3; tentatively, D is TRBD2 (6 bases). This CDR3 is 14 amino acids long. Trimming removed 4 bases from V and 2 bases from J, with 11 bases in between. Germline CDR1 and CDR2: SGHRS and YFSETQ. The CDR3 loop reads CASSPGLYTDTQYF. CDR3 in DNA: TGCGCCAGCAGCCCGGGACTCTACACAGATACGCAGTATTTT.

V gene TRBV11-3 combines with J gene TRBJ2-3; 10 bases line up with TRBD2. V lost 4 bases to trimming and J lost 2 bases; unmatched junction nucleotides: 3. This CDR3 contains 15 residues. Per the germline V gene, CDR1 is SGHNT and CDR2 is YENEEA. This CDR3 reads CASSSGLADTDTQYF. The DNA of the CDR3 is TGTGCCAGCAGCTCCGGACTAGCGGACACAGATACGCAGTATTTT.

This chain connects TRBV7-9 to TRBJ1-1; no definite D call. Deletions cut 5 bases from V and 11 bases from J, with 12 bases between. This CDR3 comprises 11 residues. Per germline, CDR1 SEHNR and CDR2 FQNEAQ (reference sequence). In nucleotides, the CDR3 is TGTGCCAGCAGCATGCGGGAAAGGGCTTTCTTT. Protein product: CASSMRERAFF.

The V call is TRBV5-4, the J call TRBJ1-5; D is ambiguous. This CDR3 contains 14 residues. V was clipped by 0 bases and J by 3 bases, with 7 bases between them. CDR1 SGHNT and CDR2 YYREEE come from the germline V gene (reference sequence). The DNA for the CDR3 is TGTGCCAGCAGCTTGGGCACAGCCAATCAGCCCCAGCATTTT. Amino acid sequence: CASSLGTANQPQHF. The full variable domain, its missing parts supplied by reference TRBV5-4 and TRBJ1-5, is ETGVTQSPTHLIKTRGQQVTLRCSSQSGHNTVSWYQQALGQGPQFIFQYYREEENGRGNFPPRFSGLQFPNYSSELNVNALELDDSALYLCASSLGTANQPQHFGDGTRLSIL.

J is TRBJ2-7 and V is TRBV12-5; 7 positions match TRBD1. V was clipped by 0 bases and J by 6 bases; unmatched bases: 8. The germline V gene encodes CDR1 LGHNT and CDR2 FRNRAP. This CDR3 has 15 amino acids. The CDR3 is CASGLVLGQAVEQYF. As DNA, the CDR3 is TGTGCTAGTGGTTTGGTACTTGGACAGGCCGTCGAGCAGTACTTC. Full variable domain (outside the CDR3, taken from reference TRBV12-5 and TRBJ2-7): DARVTQTPRHKVTEMGQEVTMRCQPILGHNTVFWYRQTMMQGLELLAYFRNRAPLDDSGMPKDRFSAEMPDATLATLKIQPSEPRDSAVYFCASGLVLGQAVEQYFGPGTRLTVT.

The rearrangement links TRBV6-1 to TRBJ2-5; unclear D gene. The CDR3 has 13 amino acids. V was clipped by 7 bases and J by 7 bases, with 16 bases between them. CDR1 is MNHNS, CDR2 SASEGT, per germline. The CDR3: CASTADASGTQYF. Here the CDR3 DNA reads TGTGCCAGCACCGCCGACGCGTCTGGGACCCAGTACTTC.

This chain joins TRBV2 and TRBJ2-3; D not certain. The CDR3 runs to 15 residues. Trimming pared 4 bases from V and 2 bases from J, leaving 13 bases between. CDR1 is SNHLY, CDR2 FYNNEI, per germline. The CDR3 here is CASSVEALLTDTQYF. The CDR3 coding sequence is TGTGCCAGCAGTGTTGAGGCGCTACTCACAGATACGCAGTATTTT.